What follows is one T cell receptor beta chain and its context. The sample originates from a study of breast tumors, draining lymph nodes, adjacent tissues. TCRdb re-called the multiplex PCR reads through MiXCR, storing one row per CDR3 protein. The sample comprises 70,000 to 95,000 distinct CDR3 sequences, approximately 19% of which are singletons, and roughly 2.4% rests with the top ten. Deletions cut 4 bases from V and 0 bases from J, with 4 bases between. The V gene's germline CDR1 is SNHLY and CDR2 FYNNEI. This CDR3 spans 13 amino acids. The lymph nodes were axillary draining lymph nodes from breast cancer patients.

The sequence was collected from a female donor with breast cancer. Some clones in this sample may be carry-over from other donors' samples. The chain uses TRBV2 and TRBJ2-4; D gene ambiguous. The sample consisted of axillary lymph node tissue. The CDR3 coding sequence is TGTGCCAGCAGTGGGCAAGCCAAAAACATTCAGTACTTC. This codes for CASSGQAKNIQYF.